The 5 T cell receptor beta chains presented below share a single source sample, sequenced in a study of human T cells and chemical hapten exposure. TCRdb processed the RACE reads anew with MiXCR; each CDR3 protein has one entry. Of some 45,000 distinct CDR3 sequences in the sample, 8.9% were seen once. Time point here: patch test 2, 6 weeks after DPC sensitization. The treatment was: therapeutic diphenylcyclopropenone sensitization with weekly scalp DPC. This material consisted of whole blood, taken in connection with sensitization to the hapten diphenylcyclopropenone (DPC). All receptors derive from a woman between 35 and 50 years old with alopecia areata. Some clones in this sample may be carry-over from other donors' samples.

This clonotype was found a few times. An end of the junction differs from the germline gene, which may be a read error. V gene TRBV14 combines with J gene TRBJ2-2; 9 nucleotides line up with TRBD1. CDR1 SGHDN and CDR2 FVKESK come from the germline V gene. The CDR3 loop spans 17 amino acids. The CDR3 loop reads CASSQILQGANSGELFF. The CDR3 nucleotides are TGTGCCAGCAGCCAAATACTACAGGGGGCGAACTCCGGGGAGCTGTTTTTT.

In this sample, this clonotype turned up many times. The V call is TRBV7-9, the J call TRBJ2-5; perhaps TRBD2 as D (6 bases). The CDR3 consists of 15 residues. Trimming took off 6 bases at V and 2 bases at J, with 16 bases between the two ends. Germline lookup yields CDR1 SEHNR and CDR2 FQNEAQ (reference sequence). The CDR3 loop reads CASRSTSLDQETQYF. DNA for the CDR3: TGTGCCAGCAGGTCTACTAGCCTGGATCAAGAGACCCAGTACTTC.

Ten or more counts support this clonotype. The rearrangement uses TRBV9 and TRBJ2-5; unclear D gene. From germline, CDR1 is SGDLS and CDR2 YYNGEE. V lost 0 bases to trimming and J lost 1 base, with 10 bases between them. The CDR3 totals 15 residues. The CDR3 loop is CASSVVGRFQETQYF. CDR3 in DNA: TGTGCCAGCAGCGTAGTTGGCAGGTTCCAAGAGACCCAGTACTTC.

The CDR3 nucleotides read TGTGCCAGCAGGTCCCCTGGGGGAAACACCATATATTTT. Encoded protein: CASRSPGGNTIYF. The V call is TRBV6-5, the J call TRBJ1-3; D gene unclear. This CDR3 is built from 13 residues. The germline V gene has CDR1 MNHEY and CDR2 SVGAGI. V was pared by 6 bases and J by 4 bases, with 10 bases between.

The sample holds many counts of this clonotype. The rearrangement links TRBV6-1 to TRBJ2-3; D ambiguous. Per germline, CDR1 MNHNS and CDR2 SASEGT. With 5 bases removed from V and 5 bases from J, the gap between germline ends came to 11 bases. This CDR3 comprises 13 residues. The CDR3 loop reads CASSPRPGDTQYF. CDR3 coding DNA: TGTGCCAGCAGTCCAAGACCTGGAGATACGCAGTATTTT.